This entry lists 9 T cell receptor beta chains sequenced from one sample in a study of CD8+ T cells in alopecia areata. RNA was extracted and reverse transcribed into cDNA as the sequencing template. TCRdb keeps only in-frame clones here, not all; method: immunoSEQ multiplex PCR. The sample includes around 250,000 clones, 65% to 70% of them seen just once. Source: CD4+ T cells sorted from blood, taken at week 0. These TCRs come from a human donor with alopecia areata.

J is TRBJ2-3 and V is TRBV4-2; TRBD1 matches 7 bases. This CDR3 region has 16 residues. J lost 6 bases, V lost 4 bases, and 13 bases had no gene match. The V gene's germline CDR1 is LGHNA and CDR2 YNFKEQ. CDR3 region: CASSRAGGQVADTQYF. CDR3 coding DNA: TGTGCCAGCAGCCGAGCAGGGGGACAAGTTGCGGATACGCAGTATTTT.

This clone came up many times. The rearrangement joins TRBV11-3 to TRBJ1-1; no firm D call. The CDR3 sequence is 15 residues long. Germline assignment: CDR1 SGHNT and CDR2 YENEEA. Trimming took 5 bases from V and 1 from J, leaving 14 bases between them. CDR3 protein: CASSPGQAGNTEAFF. The CDR3 DNA sequence: TGTGCCAGCAGCCCCGGGCAGGCGGGGAACACTGAAGCTTTCTTT. Combining the CDR3 with reference TRBV11-3 and TRBJ1-1 gives the whole variable domain EAGVVQSPRYKIIEKKQPVAFWCNPISGHNTLYWYLQNLGQGPELLIRYENEEAVDDSQLPKDRFSAERLKGVDSTLKIQPAELGDSAVYLCASSPGQAGNTEAFFGQGTRLTVV.

V and J are TRBV29-1 and TRBJ2-6; D remains unclear. The CDR3 has 13 residues. The V end was cut by 7 bases, the J end by 1 base, with 8 bases between. CDR1 is SQVTM, CDR2 ANQGSEA, per germline. CDR3 region: CSASVSGANVLTF. The DNA of the CDR3 is TGCAGCGCCTCAGTTTCTGGGGCCAACGTCCTGACTTTC.

This rearrangement joins TRBV5-1 to TRBJ2-2, with a possible D match to TRBD2 (6 bases). Trimming left V 4 bases short and J 6 bases short, with 16 bases between. The CDR3 totals 15 residues. Germline lookup yields CDR1 SGHRS and CDR2 YFSETQ. CDR3 sequence: CASSPEGSGAGELFF. The CDR3 DNA is TGCGCCAGCAGCCCGGAGGGCTCGGGGGCCGGGGAGCTGTTTTTT.

This clone was picked up a small number of times. The V and J genes are TRBV29-1 and TRBJ2-5; D is ambiguous. Trimming took off 4 bases at V and 1 base at J, with 7 bases between the two ends. Germline CDR1 SQVTM, CDR2 ANQGSEA. This CDR3 has 12 amino acids. CDR3 in amino acids: CSVAPSQETQYF. Written as DNA, the CDR3 is TGCAGCGTTGCACCGTCCCAAGAGACCCAGTACTTC.

This clone occurred a few times. The V and J genes are TRBV29-1 and TRBJ2-7; 8 nucleotides line up with TRBD1. CDR3 length: 13 residues. CDR1 and CDR2 (germline): SQVTM, ANQGSEA. Losses at the gene ends were 6 bases for V and 3 bases for J; bases not matched to a gene: 7. The CDR3 DNA reads as TGCAGCGTCGCACAGGGGGATAGCTACGAGCAGTACTTC. Amino acids: CSVAQGDSYEQYF.

This chain connects TRBV29-1 to TRBJ2-5, with D maybe TRBD1 (6 bases). The CDR3 sequence is 12 residues long. V lost 7 bases, J lost 0 bases, and 9 bases lay in between. The V gene's germline CDR1 is SQVTM and CDR2 ANQGSEA. The CDR3 nucleotides read TGCAGCGCTCGGACAGACCAAGAGACCCAGTACTTC. Translation: CSARTDQETQYF.

This rearrangement joins TRBV25-1 to TRBJ2-2; the match to TRBD2 covers 8 bases. This CDR3 is built from 14 residues. Losses at the gene ends were 10 bases for V and 2 bases for J; bases not matched to a gene: 6. Germline V lookup: CDR1 MGHDK, CDR2 SYGVNS. The DNA of the CDR3 is TGTGCCAACGACGGGGGGGCTAACACCGGGGAGCTGTTTTTT. It translates to CANDGGANTGELFF.

The CDR3 nucleotides are TGTGCCAGCAGTTTGATTTCGGGAGGGGGCGATGAAAAACTGTTTTTT. Translation gives CASSLISGGGDEKLFF. The chain links TRBV27 to TRBJ1-4; 7 positions match TRBD1. With 3 bases clipped from V and 6 bases from J, the junction kept 10 bases outside the gene matches. This CDR3 contains 16 residues. CDR1 is MNHEY and CDR2 is SMNVEV in the germline V gene (reference sequence).